These 30 T cell receptor beta chains came from one sample sequenced in a study of blood T cell repertoires in COVID-19. TCRdb's copy holds only in-frame clones and misses some; the assay was immunoSEQ multiplex PCR. Here the sample spans 300,000 to 400,000 clones, 89% being singletons. Sequenced material: peripheral blood. The receptors stem from a woman aged 25 to 39 with COVID-19, enrolled during active disease.

As for this clone: Different DNA sequences within this sample yield the same CDR3. J is TRBJ1-4 and V is TRBV5-4, with D perhaps TRBD1 (5 bases). Germline values: CDR1 SGHNT, CDR2 YYREEE (reference sequence). The germline V and J ends were trimmed by 4 bases and 0 bases, with 10 bases remaining between them. The CDR3 runs to 15 residues. For the CDR3, the DNA is TGTGCCAGCAGCCTTGGAGGGGCAACTAATGAAAAACTGTTTTTT. Protein product: CASSLGGATNEKLFF.

The chain uses TRBV6-4 and TRBJ2-3, with 7 bases matching TRBD2. Trimming removed 2 bases from V and 4 bases from J; junction bases left unmatched: 3. This CDR3 region has 14 residues. Germline V lookup: CDR1 MRHNA, CDR2 SNTAGT. CDR3 DNA: TGTGCCAGCAGTGACGGCGGGAGCGCAGATACGCAGTATTTT. Translating gives CASSDGGSADTQYF.

The V call is TRBV11-3, the J call TRBJ1-1; no reliable D call. The CDR3 runs 13 residues. Germline-derived CDR1 and CDR2 are SGHNT and YENEEA. Trimming took 4 bases from V and 7 from J, leaving 13 bases between them. This chain's CDR3 is CASSYLKRGEAFF. As DNA, the CDR3 is TGTGCCAGCAGCTACCTCAAGCGGGGTGAAGCTTTCTTT.

V is TRBV11-2 and J is TRBJ2-2; TRBD1 matches 9 bases. The CDR3 length is 19 residues. CDR1 and CDR2 (germline): SGHAT, FQNNGV. With V trimmed by 5 bases and J by 2 bases, 15 bases remained unmatched. CDR3 amino acids: CASSPQGARKVGNTGELFF. The CDR3 DNA reads as TGTGCCAGCAGCCCACAGGGGGCCCGAAAAGTGGGAAACACCGGGGAGCTGTTTTTT.

This clone appeared a single time. This chain uses TRBV29-1 with TRBJ1-1, with D perhaps TRBD1 (6 bases). Trimming cost V 0 bases and J 7 bases, with 18 bases left between them. This CDR3 comprises 15 residues. Germline loops: CDR1 SQVTM, CDR2 ANQGSEA. CDR3 nucleotide sequence: TGCAGCGTTGAAGATCTTCGTGGGGGCGCGAATGAAGCTTTCTTT. Translating it yields CSVEDLRGGANEAFF.

This chain joins TRBV5-1 and TRBJ1-6; D ambiguous. The CDR3 consists of 16 residues. The germline gives CDR1 SGHRS, CDR2 YFSETQ. Trimming pared 0 bases from V and 1 base from J, leaving 8 bases between. CDR3 sequence: CASSLGADSYNSPLHF. As DNA, the CDR3 is TGCGCCAGCAGCTTGGGTGCAGATTCCTATAATTCACCCCTCCACTTT.

This clone was seen only once. The gene calls are TRBV11-2 and TRBJ1-1; weak D call: TRBD1 (5 bases). Germline V lookup: CDR1 SGHAT, CDR2 FQNNGV. The CDR3 sequence is 15 residues long. Between the trimmed V and J ends, which lost 3 bases and 7 bases, there was a span of 18 bases. The DNA for the CDR3 is TGTGCCAGCAGCTTTGTCGAGCAGGGAATGTATGAAGCTTTCTTT. It codes for CASSFVEQGMYEAFF.

The chain employs TRBV5-1 and TRBJ1-2; possibly TRBD1 for D (5 bases). There are 16 residues in the CDR3. The V gene lost 0 bases and the J gene lost 4 bases, with 16 bases spanning the gap. Germline lookup yields CDR1 SGHRS and CDR2 YFSETQ. CDR3 protein: CASSLGTGALSYGYTF. The CDR3 DNA follows: TGCGCCAGCAGCTTGGGTACAGGAGCGCTGTCCTATGGCTACACCTTC. Full variable domain (remainder filled in from reference TRBV5-1 and TRBJ1-2): KAGVTQTPRYLIKTRGQQVTLSCSPISGHRSVSWYQQTPGQGLQFLFEYFSETQRNKGNFPGRFSGRQFSNSRSEMNVSTLELGDSALYLCASSLGTGALSYGYTFGSGTRLTVV.

The chain uses TRBV11-2 and TRBJ1-4; a weak D match, TRBD1 (5 bases). The germline V and J ends were trimmed by 7 bases and 4 bases, with 16 bases remaining between them. This CDR3 comprises 15 residues. Germline assignment: CDR1 SGHAT and CDR2 FQNNGV. The CDR3 sequence: CASKRPGLINEKLFF. For the CDR3, the DNA is TGTGCCAGCAAAAGACCGGGACTGATTAATGAAAAACTGTTTTTT.

As concerns this clone: The junction departs from the called germline gene at one end, perhaps through a read error. The chain couples TRBV5-4 to TRBJ2-3; 9 positions agree with TRBD2. This CDR3 has 15 residues. In germline, CDR1 is SGHNT, CDR2 YYREEE (reference sequence). The DNA for the CDR3 is TGTGCCAGCACCTTGAGAGCGGGAGGTTCGGATACGCAGTATTTT. As protein: CASTLRAGGSDTQYF. The whole variable domain, remainder taken from reference TRBV5-4 and TRBJ2-3, is ETGVTQSPTHLIKTRGQQVTLRCSSQSGHNTVSWYQQALGQGPQFIFQYYREEENGRGNFPPRFSGLQFPNYSSELNVNALELDDSALYLCASTLRAGGSDTQYFGPGTRLTVL.

The rearrangement links TRBV12-5 to TRBJ1-6; maybe TRBD1 (6 bases). The CDR3 spans 15 residues. The V end was cut by 6 bases, the J end by 2 bases, with 11 bases between. CDR1 and CDR2 (germline): LGHNT, FRNRAP. The CDR3 nucleotides are TGTGCTAGTGGCTCGGACAGAACCTATAATTCACCCCTCCACTTT. Its translation: CASGSDRTYNSPLHF.

The chain joins TRBV27 to TRBJ2-1; TRBD2 aligns across 13 bases. Germline CDR1 MNHEY, CDR2 SMNVEV (reference sequence). The CDR3 sequence is 15 residues long. The trim removed 5 bases at V and 8 bases at J, leaving 6 bases unmatched. CDR3 sequence (DNA): TGTGCCAGCAGTACCGGGACTAGCGGGATGGATGAGCAGTTCTTC. It codes for CASSTGTSGMDEQFF.

This clone has only one observation. J is TRBJ1-2 and V is TRBV6-2 or TRBV6-3; the D gene is possibly TRBD1 (6 bases). V was clipped by 5 bases and J by 1 base, with 14 bases between them. The CDR3 contains 15 residues. Germline V gene sequence: CDR1 MNHEY, CDR2 SVGEGT. CDR3 DNA: TGTGCCAGCAGTCCCGGACAGATCCATAACTATGGCTACACCTTC. It is translated as CASSPGQIHNYGYTF.

The J gene is TRBJ1-3, the V gene TRBV7-8; D unclear. The CDR3 runs to 13 residues. With 4 bases removed from V and 0 bases from J, the gap between germline ends came to 4 bases. The germline gives CDR1 SGHVS, CDR2 FQNEAQ. As DNA, the CDR3 is TGTGCCAGCAGCTCCTCCTCTGGAAACACCATATATTTT. Its translation is CASSSSSGNTIYF.

The chain couples TRBV11-2 to TRBJ2-7; D gene uncertain. Germline V lookup: CDR1 SGHAT, CDR2 FQNNGV. V gave up 5 bases and J gave up 2 bases, with 13 bases separating them. The CDR3 has 14 amino acids. CDR3 residues: CASSIQSTAYEQYF. In nucleotides, the CDR3 is TGTGCCAGCAGCATACAGTCCACAGCCTACGAGCAGTACTTC. The variable domain in full, with the rest retrieved from reference TRBV11-2 and TRBJ2-7, is EAGVAQSPRYKIIEKRQSVAFWCNPISGHATLYWYQQILGQGPKLLIQFQNNGVVDDSQLPKDRFSAERLKGVDSTLKIQPAKLEDSAVYLCASSIQSTAYEQYFGPGTRLTVT.

J is TRBJ1-1 and V is TRBV15; a weak D match, TRBD1 (5 bases). The CDR3 loop spans 15 amino acids. In germline, CDR1 is LNHNV, CDR2 YYDKDF (reference sequence). V lost 3 bases to trimming and J lost 4 bases, with 15 bases between them. This CDR3 is CATSRGGDIATEAFF. The CDR3 nucleotides read TGTGCCACCAGCAGGGGGGGAGACATCGCCACTGAAGCTTTCTTT. The complete variable domain, with remaining parts taken from reference TRBV15 and TRBJ1-1, reads DAMVIQNPRYQVTQFGKPVTLSCSQTLNHNVMYWYQQKSSQAPKLLFHYYDKDFNNEADTPDNFQSRRPNTSFCFLDIRSPGLGDTAMYLCATSRGGDIATEAFFGQGTRLTVV.

CDR3 residues: CASGLDRYEQYV. DNA for the CDR3: TGTGCTAGTGGTCTGGACAGATACGAGCAGTACGTC. The chain is built from TRBV12-5 and TRBJ2-7, with a weak D call TRBD1 (6 bases). The CDR3 totals 12 residues. Germline loops: CDR1 LGHNT, CDR2 FRNRAP. The V gene lost 5 bases and the J gene lost 4 bases, with 9 bases spanning the gap.

The chain carries TRBV28 and TRBJ2-7; 9 nucleotides line up with TRBD1. Germline V gene data show CDR1 as MDHEN and CDR2 as SYDVKM. CDR3 size: 18 residues. V dropped 2 bases and J dropped 3; count of bases not matched to a gene: 14. The CDR3 nucleotides are TGTGCCAGCAGTTTAGGCGGGACAGGGCGCTACCGAAACTACGAGCAGTACTTC. It codes for CASSLGGTGRYRNYEQYF.

Only one count was recorded for this clone. The rearrangement uses TRBV12-5 and TRBJ2-2; TRBD2 matches at 7 bases. The CDR3 contains 16 residues. V shed 4 bases, J shed 5 bases, and the junction held 10 bases outside the gene matches. Germline CDR1 is LGHNT and CDR2 is FRNRAP. The CDR3 nucleotides read TGTGCTAGTGGTTGGGGGTTGGCGGGAGTTACCGGGGAGCTGTTTTTT. This codes for CASGWGLAGVTGELFF.

The rearrangement links TRBV27 to TRBJ2-1; 16 bases fit TRBD2. CDR3 length: 19 amino acids. J was trimmed by 9 bases and V by 5 bases; bases with no gene match: 16. Germline V CDR1 and CDR2: MNHEY, SMNVEV (reference sequence). The CDR3 bases are TGTGCCAGCAGTAATACCGATGGGACTAGCGGGGGGGATTTGGGTGAGCAGTTCTTC. Translated, it gives CASSNTDGTSGGDLGEQFF.

The chain combines TRBV3-1 (or the pseudogene TRBV3-2) with TRBJ2-3; D is possibly TRBD1 (6 bases). V was trimmed by 1 base and J by 1 base, leaving 9 bases between them. Per the germline V gene, CDR1 is LGHDT and CDR2 is YNNKEL (reference sequence). The CDR3 extends over 15 amino acids. CDR3 loop: CASSQVPGGTDTQYF. The CDR3 bases are TGTGCCAGCAGCCAAGTTCCAGGGGGCACAGATACGCAGTATTTT.

The chain has TRBV30 and TRBJ2-3, with a tentative D call TRBD1 (6 bases). The CDR3 has 13 residues. The V gene's germline CDR1 is GTSNPN and CDR2 SVGIG (reference sequence). Trimming stripped 3 bases from V and 6 bases from J, with 13 bases between. CDR3 amino acids: CAWSQGTGDTQYF. CDR3 DNA: TGTGCCTGGAGCCAAGGTACAGGGGATACGCAGTATTTT. The variable domain in full, completed from reference TRBV30 and TRBJ2-3, reads SQTIHQWPATLVQPVGSPLSLECTVEGTSNPNLYWYRQAAGRGLQLLFYSVGIGQISSEVPQNLSASRPQDRQFILSSKKLLLSDSGFYLCAWSQGTGDTQYFGPGTRLTVL.

This clone was seen just once. V usage is TRBV28 and J usage is TRBJ1-4, with D perhaps TRBD1 (5 bases). The germline gives CDR1 MDHEN, CDR2 SYDVKM. The CDR3 spans 14 residues. Trimming left V 6 bases short and J 0 bases short, with 8 bases between. CDR3 in amino acids: CASSAGPTNEKLFF. The CDR3 DNA is TGTGCCAGCAGCGCAGGGCCAACTAATGAAAAACTGTTTTTT. Variable domain in full (rest from reference TRBV28 and TRBJ1-4): DVKVTQSSRYLVKRTGEKVFLECVQDMDHENMFWYRQDPGLGLRLIYFSYDVKMKEKGDIPEGYSVSREKKERFSLILESASTNQTSMYLCASSAGPTNEKLFFGSGTQLSVL.

V and J are TRBV7-2 and TRBJ2-5; weak D call: TRBD2 (6 bases). The CDR3 totals 15 residues. With 2 bases removed from V and 0 bases from J, the gap between germline ends came to 10 bases. Germline lookup yields CDR1 SGHTA and CDR2 FQGNSA. The DNA for the CDR3 is TGTGCCAGCAGCTTAACCGCGGGGTACCAAGAGACCCAGTACTTC. It encodes CASSLTAGYQETQYF.

This chain joins TRBV18 and TRBJ2-7; 7 nucleotides align to TRBD1. The CDR3 runs to 15 residues. CDR1 is KGHSH and CDR2 is LQKENI in the germline V gene. Trimming removed 4 bases from V and 6 bases from J; junction bases left unmatched: 12. In DNA, the CDR3 is TGTGCCAGCTCACTTTACACAGGGGTCCGGGGCGAGCAGTACTTC. It is translated as CASSLYTGVRGEQYF.

The genes are TRBV5-1 and TRBJ2-7, with 8 positions matching TRBD1. After removal of 3 bases from V and 4 bases from J, the junction contained 6 bases not matched to a gene. The CDR3 length is 14 residues. Germline-derived CDR1 and CDR2 are SGHRS and YFSETQ. CDR3 protein: CASSSGQGTYEQYV. CDR3 nucleotides: TGCGCCAGCAGCTCAGGACAGGGCACTTACGAGCAGTACGTC.

This chain uses TRBV7-2 with TRBJ2-1; TRBD2 might be the D (6 bases). Germline V gene data show CDR1 as SGHTA and CDR2 as FQGNSA. Trimming removed 6 bases at V and 5 bases at J, with 17 bases between. This CDR3 has 15 amino acids. The CDR3 loop is CASSYLAAFHNEQFF. In nucleotides, the CDR3 is TGTGCCAGCAGTTATTTAGCGGCTTTTCACAATGAGCAGTTCTTC. Complete variable domain (other parts from reference TRBV7-2 and TRBJ2-1): GAGVSQSPSNKVTEKGKDVELRCDPISGHTALYWYRQSLGQGLEFLIYFQGNSAPDKSGLPSDRFSAERTGGSVSTLTIQRTQQEDSAVYLCASSYLAAFHNEQFFGPGTRLTVL.

This chain joins TRBV7-2 and TRBJ1-6, with TRBD1 matching over 7 bases. Germline V gives CDR1 SGHTA, CDR2 FQGNSA. The CDR3 is 15 amino acids. The trim removed 5 bases at V and 8 bases at J, leaving 9 bases unmatched. CDR3 sequence (DNA): TGTGCCAGCAGCCTAATAACGGGGACAGATTCACCCCTCCACTTT. It encodes CASSLITGTDSPLHF.

This chain joins TRBV27 and TRBJ2-1, with D possibly being TRBD2 (6 bases). The V end was cut by 5 bases, the J end by 5 bases, with 16 bases between. Germline CDR1 MNHEY, CDR2 SMNVEV (reference sequence). The CDR3 is 15 amino acids. This chain's CDR3 is CASSPNPLAHNEQFF. CDR3 in DNA: TGTGCCAGCAGTCCTAACCCACTAGCCCACAATGAGCAGTTCTTC.

V is TRBV24-1 and J is TRBJ2-3; tentative D call: TRBD1 (6 bases). The ends were cut back, 8 bases at V and 9 bases at J, with 14 bases in the middle. The germline CDR1 and CDR2 sequences are KGHDR and SFDVKD. The CDR3 is made up of 12 amino acids. CDR3 sequence (DNA): TGTGCCACCACCTGGTGTACAGGGACGCAGTATTTT. Its protein product is CATTWCTGTQYF.